The 9 T cell receptor beta chains in this list originate from one sample, sequenced in a study of T cell responses to AZD1222 COVID-19 vaccine. Data came from immunoSEQ multiplex PCR; TCRdb stores just in-frame clones and leaves some out. The data hold about 94,000 clones, with approximately 81% observed a single time. The source material was peripheral blood, sampled 28 days after the second AZD1222 dose. The source is an adult who received the AZD1222 COVID-19 vaccine.

CDR3 region: CASSLNFGGTAYEQYF. DNA for the CDR3: TGCGCCAGCAGCTTGAACTTTGGGGGGACAGCCTACGAGCAGTACTTC. The rearrangement joins TRBV5-1 to TRBJ2-7, with D perhaps TRBD1 (7 bases). V shed 1 base and J shed 2 bases, with 16 bases lying between them. CDR1 is SGHRS and CDR2 is YFSETQ in the germline V gene. This CDR3 has 16 amino acids. Using reference TRBV5-1 and TRBJ2-7 for the parts outside the CDR3, the full variable domain is KAGVTQTPRYLIKTRGQQVTLSCSPISGHRSVSWYQQTPGQGLQFLFEYFSETQRNKGNFPGRFSGRQFSNSRSEMNVSTLELGDSALYLCASSLNFGGTAYEQYFGPGTRLTVT.

The V and J genes are TRBV3-1 (or the pseudogene TRBV3-2) and TRBJ2-7; the D gene could be TRBD1 or TRBD2 (5 bases each). The CDR3 runs 13 residues. The germline V gene has CDR1 LGHDT and CDR2 YNNKEL (reference sequence). V lost 7 bases to trimming and J lost 6 bases, with 16 bases between them. The CDR3 DNA reads as TGTGCCAGCAAGGGACCCCCCTTGGCCGAGCAGTACTTC. This sequence encodes CASKGPPLAEQYF.

The chain uses TRBV14 and TRBJ2-5; D is uncertain. This CDR3 comprises 13 residues. CDR1 is SGHDN and CDR2 is FVKESK in the germline V gene. V gave up 5 bases and J gave up 5 bases, with 12 bases separating them. The CDR3 here is CASSLGSRETQYF. For the CDR3, the DNA is TGTGCCAGCAGCTTGGGCTCGCGGGAGACCCAGTACTTC.

This clone was detected a few times. The V and J genes are TRBV15 and TRBJ2-1; D not resolved. The CDR3 sequence is 17 residues long. The germline gives CDR1 LNHNV, CDR2 YYDKDF (reference sequence). Trimming took 0 bases from V and 1 from J, leaving 13 bases between them. Written as DNA, the CDR3 is TGTGCCACCAGCAGAGATAAGGTGACCCTTTCCTACAATGAGCAGTTCTTC. It yields the protein CATSRDKVTLSYNEQFF.

In this sample, this clone turned up once. The genes are TRBV6-5 and TRBJ1-1; 7 bases match TRBD1. The V segment lost 5 bases and the J segment 0 bases; nucleotides outside the gene matches: 3. CDR1 is MNHEY, CDR2 SVGAGI, per germline. The CDR3 loop spans 14 amino acids. This CDR3 reads CASSKDRMNTEAFF. The DNA of the CDR3 is TGTGCCAGCAGTAAGGACAGGATGAACACTGAAGCTTTCTTT.

The chain is built from TRBV10-3 and TRBJ1-3; 9 nucleotides line up with TRBD1. The CDR3 is made up of 14 amino acids. Trimming took 9 bases from V and 2 from J; bases not matched to a gene: 5. CDR1 and CDR2 (germline): ENHRY, SYGVKD. The DNA for the CDR3 is TGTGCCATTGCCGGGACAGGGACTGGAAACACCATATATTTT. Protein sequence: CAIAGTGTGNTIYF.

V is TRBV19 and J is TRBJ1-6; weak D call: TRBD1 (6 bases). The CDR3 contains 18 residues. V shed 5 bases and J shed 2 bases, with 19 bases lying between them. In germline, CDR1 is LNHDA, CDR2 SQIVND (reference sequence). The CDR3 loop reads CASSVKPGAGTYNSPLHF. CDR3 bases: TGTGCCAGTAGTGTCAAGCCGGGGGCCGGCACCTATAATTCACCCCTCCACTTT.

The chain joins TRBV27 to TRBJ1-2; 8 positions agree with TRBD1. Germline V gene sequence: CDR1 MNHEY, CDR2 SMNVEV (reference sequence). The trim removed 6 bases at V and 8 bases at J, leaving 11 bases unmatched. The CDR3 covers 14 residues. The CDR3 loop reads CASSPRTGRDGYTF. CDR3 in DNA: TGTGCCAGCAGCCCCCGGACAGGGAGAGACGGCTACACCTTC.

The V and J genes are TRBV19 and TRBJ1-3; D might be TRBD1 (5 bases). The V end was cut by 7 bases, the J end by 0 bases, with 16 bases between. Germline V gene lookup returns CDR1 LNHDA and CDR2 SQIVND (reference sequence). CDR3 length equals 16 residues. CDR3 coding DNA: TGTGCCAGTACCTCGACAGCCCTGATCTCTGGAAACACCATATATTTT. It specifies CASTSTALISGNTIYF.